This entry features one TCR beta chain sequence. As yet, its antigen is unknown. A junction boundary mismatches the germline segment, possibly from a read error. Then a second PCR, running roughly 7 to 11 cycles, was carried out with a sample-barcoded 5' primer and a J-beta primer mix. Every cDNA molecule bore a tag from a template-switch adaptor containing 12 random nucleotides. TCRdb analysed the 5' RACE reads with MiXCR anew, one entry per CDR3 protein. The sample has 650,000 to 950,000 distinct CDR3 sequences; around 42% are singletons. The data originate from a study of blood T cells in healthy people across ages. About the study: Researchers report that template switching captured about one barcoded beta molecule per two T cells.

Study conclusions and caveats: Long-lived donors carried more naive CD4+ cells and greater diversity than aged donors.

This TCR was recovered from a man aged 55 to 69 in good health. Source material: blood.

CDR3 loop: CAISPRATSSHNEQFF. The CDR3 coding sequence is TGTGCCATCAGCCCTCGAGCGACTTCCTCCCACAATGAGCAGTTCTTC. The V and J genes are TRBV10-3 and TRBJ2-1; D unresolved. The CDR3 length is 16 residues. Germline values: CDR1 ENHRY, CDR2 SYGVKD.